The 25 T cell receptor beta chains below come from one sample, sequenced in a study of T cells after yellow fever vaccination. TCRdb reanalysed the 5' RACE reads using MiXCR and keeps one entry per CDR3 protein. The data show some 400,000 distinct CDR3 sequences, approximately 18% seen once. The sequencing here drew on PBMCs, taken before the yellow fever booster vaccination. These receptors came from a man between 18 and 35 years old who received the YFV17D yellow fever vaccine.

This clonotype was seen ten or more times. The chain employs TRBV5-5 and TRBJ2-1; 9 bases line up with TRBD2. The CDR3 covers 13 residues. The junction had 8 bases not matched to a gene; V was cut back by 2 bases and J by 14 bases. The germline V gene has CDR1 SGHKS and CDR2 YYEKEE (reference sequence). The CDR3 loop is CASSFLAGGPEFF. The DNA for the CDR3 is TGTGCCAGCAGCTTTCTTGCGGGGGGGCCGGAGTTCTTC.

This clonotype was seen a few times. The chain couples TRBV6-5 to TRBJ2-2; D is unclear. Germline V gene data show CDR1 as MNHEY and CDR2 as SVGAGI. The CDR3 length is 15 residues. Trimming removed 0 bases from V and 7 bases from J, with 12 bases in between. The CDR3 DNA is TGTGCCAGCAGTTACTCTTTTCTTTTGGGCGGGGAGCTGTTTTTT. The encoded protein is CASSYSFLLGGELFF.

The chain uses TRBV6-5 and TRBJ2-2; D might be TRBD2 (7 bases). CDR1 and CDR2 (germline): MNHEY, SVGAGI. The CDR3 has 15 residues. With 5 bases removed from V and 3 bases from J, the gap between germline ends came to 13 bases. The CDR3 is CASSPGGPDTGELFF. The CDR3 region has the DNA TGTGCCAGCAGTCCGGGGGGCCCTGACACCGGGGAGCTGTTTTTT.

This clonotype has only a few counts. The chain uses TRBV6-5 and TRBJ2-1; D possibly corresponds to TRBD1 (6 bases). This CDR3 region has 12 residues. V gave up 2 bases and J gave up 7 bases, with 6 bases separating them. Looked up from germline, CDR1 is MNHEY and CDR2 is SVGAGI. The CDR3 protein is CASSYRGNEQFF. In DNA, the CDR3 is TGTGCCAGCAGTTACAGGGGGAATGAGCAGTTCTTC.

The chain joins TRBV12-3 or TRBV12-4 to TRBJ2-2; perhaps TRBD2 as D (5 bases). V dropped 3 bases and J dropped 1 base, with 15 bases sitting between them. The CDR3 totals 17 residues. In DNA form, the CDR3 reads TGTGCCAGCAGTTTCCTTGGAGGATGGGAGAACACCGGGGAGCTGTTTTTT. As protein: CASSFLGGWENTGELFF.

This clonotype was seen only a few times. Here the CDR3 reads CASSQDRSEKLFF. The CDR3 nucleotides are TGCGCCAGCAGCCAAGACCGGAGTGAAAAACTGTTTTTT. V is TRBV4-3 and J is TRBJ1-4; no clear D gene. The germline gives CDR1 LGHNA, CDR2 YSLEER. The CDR3 spans 13 residues. V shed 0 bases and J shed 7 bases, with 6 bases lying between them.

This clonotype was seen repeatedly, ten times or more. The V gene is TRBV6-6, the J gene TRBJ1-1, with 8 bases matching TRBD1. CDR1 is MNHNY and CDR2 is SVGAGI in the germline V gene (reference sequence). J gave up 1 base and V 4 bases, and 2 bases lay outside the gene matches. The CDR3 runs 14 residues. CDR3 in amino acids: CASSWTGRNTEAFF. CDR3 nucleotides: TGTGCCAGCAGTTGGACAGGGAGGAACACTGAAGCTTTCTTT.

V usage is TRBV4-3 and J usage is TRBJ2-5; D perhaps matches TRBD1 (7 bases). Between the trimmed V and J ends, which lost 3 bases and 5 bases, there was a span of 13 bases. CDR3 length equals 14 residues. Per germline, CDR1 LGHNA and CDR2 YSLEER. Written as DNA, the CDR3 is TGCGCCAGCAGCCAGGGACCAGGGGGGGAGACCCAGTACTTC. Encoded protein: CASSQGPGGETQYF.

The sample holds a few counts of this clonotype. J is TRBJ2-3 and V is TRBV29-1; perhaps TRBD2 as D (5 bases). With 0 bases removed from V and 4 bases from J, the gap between germline ends came to 20 bases. The CDR3 runs 17 residues. Per the germline V gene, CDR1 is SQVTM and CDR2 is ANQGSEA. CDR3 protein: CSVEDGRASGIADTQYF. As DNA, the CDR3 is TGCAGCGTTGAAGATGGTAGGGCCTCCGGGATCGCAGATACGCAGTATTTT.

As regards this clonotype: At one boundary the junction diverges from the germline segment, which might be a read error. The chain is built from TRBV29-1 and TRBJ1-4; the D gene is possibly TRBD1 (5 bases). The CDR3 spans 14 residues. Germline V gene sequence: CDR1 SQVTM, CDR2 ANQGSEA. The CDR3 region has the DNA TGCAGCGTTGAGGGAGGAGGGACTATTGAAAAACTGTTTTTT. Protein: CSVEGGGTIEKLFF.

The chain is built from TRBV18 and TRBJ1-5, with D possibly TRBD1 on 5 matching bases. CDR1 KGHSH and CDR2 LQKENI come from the germline V gene. This CDR3 is 14 amino acids long. Trimming left V 5 bases short and J 1 base short, with 9 bases between. CDR3 nucleotides: TGTGCCAGCTCAATGGGGGGGAGCAATCAGCCCCAGCATTTT. Translated: CASSMGGSNQPQHF.

The rearrangement uses TRBV20-1 and TRBJ2-7; D possibly uses TRBD1 or TRBD2 (6 bases each). The germline V gene encodes CDR1 DFQATT and CDR2 SNEGSKA (reference sequence). This CDR3 has 13 residues. The V and J ends lost 7 bases and 0 bases respectively, with 13 bases between them. CDR3 coding DNA: TGCAGTGGTCGGGGGCCAAGCTCCTACGAGCAGTACTTC. It translates to CSGRGPSSYEQYF.

This clonotype was seen repeatedly, ten times or more. The chain recombines TRBV10-3 with TRBJ2-5; the D is unclear. Germline V gene sequence: CDR1 ENHRY, CDR2 SYGVKD. V lost 0 bases and J lost 2, with 13 bases in between. This CDR3 spans 16 amino acids. The CDR3 protein is CAISESEVGGQETQYF. CDR3 nucleotide sequence: TGTGCCATCAGTGAGTCGGAAGTTGGCGGACAAGAGACCCAGTACTTC.

This clonotype has just a few counts. The CDR3 region has the DNA TGTGCCAGCAGCTTAGGCGGGGGGGCCAAAGAGACCCAGTACTTC. Translated, it gives CASSLGGGAKETQYF. This chain links TRBV7-2 with TRBJ2-5; 9 bases match TRBD2. CDR3 length: 15 residues. The V segment lost 1 base and the J segment 3 bases; nucleotides outside the gene matches: 3. The germline V gene has CDR1 SGHTA and CDR2 FQGNSA.

Only a few counts were recorded for this clonotype. V is TRBV7-2 and J is TRBJ2-7; unclear D gene. The CDR3 contains 14 residues. Germline V CDR1 and CDR2: SGHTA, FQGNSA. The V end was cut by 5 bases, the J end by 6 bases, with 17 bases between. Here the CDR3 DNA reads TGTGCCAGCAGCCTTCGAGTCCGGTCGGCCGAGCAGTACTTC. Translation gives CASSLRVRSAEQYF.

This sequence joins TRBV6-5 and TRBJ1-2; 8 bases are shared with TRBD1. Germline assignment: CDR1 MNHEY and CDR2 SVGAGI. Germline trimming cut 6 bases from V and 4 bases from J; bases unmatched to any gene: 7. This CDR3 region has 14 residues. This chain's CDR3 is CASRPDRAPYGYTF. The CDR3 nucleotides read TGTGCCAGCAGACCGGACAGGGCACCCTATGGCTACACCTTC.

This clonotype has more than one count but fewer than ten. The junction does not match germline at one end; this may be a read error. The genes are TRBV10-3 and TRBJ2-1; D remains unclear. The V gene's germline CDR1 is ENHRY and CDR2 SYGVKD. The CDR3 totals 15 residues. CDR3 coding DNA: TGTGCCATTAGTGGTGTGGACGCCGCCTACAATGAGCAGTTCTTC. Residues: CAISGVDAAYNEQFF.

The rearrangement uses TRBV28 and TRBJ2-2; TRBD2 might be the D (5 bases). The CDR3 is made up of 11 amino acids. Trimming pared 6 bases from V and 10 bases from J, leaving 9 bases between. Germline CDR1 is MDHEN and CDR2 is SYDVKM. The CDR3 protein is CASRKGLELFF. CDR3 nucleotide sequence: TGTGCCAGCAGGAAAGGACTGGAGCTGTTTTTT.

This clonotype has more than one count but fewer than ten. The chain carries TRBV4-3 and TRBJ1-1; D possibly corresponds to TRBD1 (6 bases). Germline assignment: CDR1 LGHNA and CDR2 YSLEER. The length of the CDR3 is 17 residues. Trimming took off 0 bases at V and 3 bases at J, with 17 bases between the two ends. The CDR3 reads CASSQDEGGGWDTEAFF. In DNA form, the CDR3 reads TGCGCCAGCAGCCAAGATGAGGGGGGAGGTTGGGACACTGAAGCTTTCTTT.

The V and J genes are TRBV7-8 and TRBJ1-1; D uncertain. Trimming took 2 bases from V and 5 from J, leaving 15 bases between them. Looked up from germline, CDR1 is SGHVS and CDR2 is FQNEAQ. There are 15 residues in the CDR3. CDR3 sequence: CASSLPLGKGTEAFF. The CDR3 nucleotides are TGTGCCAGCAGCTTACCCCTAGGGAAAGGTACTGAAGCTTTCTTT.

A few counts support this clonotype. This chain's CDR3 is CASLAFEDTQYF. The DNA for the CDR3 is TGTGCCAGCTTGGCTTTTGAGGATACGCAGTATTTT. The rearrangement joins TRBV7-9 to TRBJ2-3; D call uncertain. CDR3 length equals 12 residues. V lost 8 bases and J 6 bases, leaving 12 bases between the germline ends. Germline CDR1 is SEHNR and CDR2 is FQNEAQ (reference sequence).

This clonotype was detected a few times. The chain employs TRBV6-2 or TRBV6-3 and TRBJ2-5, with 7 bases identical to TRBD2. The germline gives CDR1 MNHEY, CDR2 SVGEGT. The CDR3 runs 14 residues. With V trimmed by 0 bases and J by 5 bases, 3 bases remained unmatched. The CDR3 DNA is TGTGCCAGCAGTTACTCGACTAGCCAGGAGACCCAGTACTTC. Its translation: CASSYSTSQETQYF.

This CDR3 is CSVGSSGRTGEQYF. CDR3 in DNA: TGCAGCGTTGGCAGTAGCGGGAGGACGGGGGAGCAGTACTTC. This chain uses TRBV29-1 with TRBJ2-7; TRBD2 agrees at 10 bases. Germline loops: CDR1 SQVTM, CDR2 ANQGSEA. The CDR3 totals 14 residues. V lost 4 bases to trimming and J lost 7 bases; unmatched junction nucleotides: 10.

This chain uses TRBV9 with TRBJ1-1; D is unclear. Germline CDR1 is SGDLS and CDR2 is YYNGEE. The V end was cut by 4 bases, the J end by 0 bases, with 13 bases between. CDR3 length: 15 amino acids. CDR3 protein: CASSPAEGVNTEAFF. The CDR3 DNA sequence: TGTGCCAGCAGCCCCGCGGAGGGTGTGAACACTGAAGCTTTCTTT. Combining the CDR3 with reference TRBV9 and TRBJ1-1 gives the whole variable domain DSGVTQTPKHLITATGQRVTLRCSPRSGDLSVYWYQQSLDQGLQFLIQYYNGEERAKGNILERFSAQQFPDLHSELNLSSLELGDSALYFCASSPAEGVNTEAFFGQGTRLTVV.

This chain links TRBV6-5 with TRBJ2-7; no reliable D call. Germline V gene lookup returns CDR1 MNHEY and CDR2 SVGAGI. The CDR3 consists of 14 residues. The V and J ends lost 2 bases and 0 bases respectively, with 8 bases between them. The CDR3 region has the DNA TGTGCCAGCAGTTACGCGTCAGACTCCTACGAGCAGTACTTC. Residues: CASSYASDSYEQYF.